What follows are 27 T cell receptor beta chains derived from one specimen sequenced in a study of T cells in Graves' hyperthyroidism and ophthalmopathy. Amplified regions were TCR beta CDR3 sequences from RNA transcripts. The HTBI primer set drove a first-round RT-PCR of the TCR CDR3. TCRdb re-derived calls from the multiplex PCR reads in MiXCR, one entry per CDR3 protein. The sample lists 360,000 or so distinct CDR3 sequences; about a fifth were seen once. What was sequenced was blood. The source of these receptors is a woman aged 18-30 years with Graves' hyperthyroidism.

This clonotype was found many times. The chain is built from TRBV10-3 and TRBJ2-3, with D unclear. Germline lookup yields CDR1 ENHRY and CDR2 SYGVKD. The V end lost 4 bases, the J end lost 8 bases, and 7 bases lay between the germline ends. This CDR3 contains 11 residues. The CDR3 DNA reads TGTGCCATCAGTGTTAAGGGTACGCAGTATTTT. As protein: CAISVKGTQYF.

This clonotype has a handful of counts. The CDR3, as DNA: TGCAGCCCCCATTGGAGAGAGACCCAGTACTTC. Encoded protein: CSPHWRETQYF. This chain uses TRBV20-1 with TRBJ2-5; D ambiguous. The germline V gene has CDR1 DFQATT and CDR2 SNEGSKA (reference sequence). This CDR3 comprises 11 residues.

This clonotype was observed many times. V is TRBV6-1 and J is TRBJ1-1; D might be TRBD1 (6 bases). The CDR3 runs to 15 residues. Germline CDR1 and CDR2: MNHNS and SASEGT. Between the trimmed V and J ends, which lost 1 base and 1 base, there was a span of 10 bases. DNA of the CDR3: TGTGCCAGCAGTGAAGACAGGGTAGGGAACACTGAAGCTTTCTTT. As protein: CASSEDRVGNTEAFF.

This clonotype showed up many times. Here the CDR3 omits its conserved ending phenylalanine or tryptophan, so a read error is the likely source. The chain couples TRBV5-1 to TRBJ2-7; D unclear. Germline V CDR1 and CDR2: SGHRS, YFSETQ. V was pared by 2 bases and J by 4 bases, with 7 bases between. The CDR3 has 12 amino acids. CDR3 nucleotide sequence: TGCGCCAGCAGCTTTCCCGATTACGAGCAGTACCTC. Translated: CASSFPDYEQYL.

At least ten counts were recorded for this clonotype. DNA for the CDR3: TGTGCCAGCAGTTACCGAGGGGTAAGCAATCAGCCCCAGCATTTT. As protein: CASSYRGVSNQPQHF. The gene calls are TRBV6-5 and TRBJ1-5, with a possible D match to TRBD1 (5 bases). Trimming pared 2 bases from V and 1 base from J, leaving 9 bases between. This CDR3 contains 15 residues. Per germline, CDR1 MNHEY and CDR2 SVGAGI.

This sequence joins TRBV20-1 and TRBJ2-5, with 9 bases that match TRBD2. Germline trimming cut 6 bases from V and 5 bases from J; bases unmatched to any gene: 19. The germline V gene has CDR1 DFQATT and CDR2 SNEGSKA (reference sequence). This CDR3 contains 17 residues. CDR3 loop: CSATHARSSGGGETQYF. For the CDR3, the DNA is TGCAGTGCAACCCATGCCAGGAGTAGCGGGGGCGGGGAGACCCAGTACTTC.

This clonotype was found many times. Written as DNA, the CDR3 is TGTGCCAGCAGCGCGACACCGCAGGGTAGAAACACTGAAGCTTTCTTT. This sequence encodes CASSATPQGRNTEAFF. This sequence joins TRBV7-3 and TRBJ1-1; D is perhaps TRBD1 (5 bases). This CDR3 has 16 residues. Germline V gene data show CDR1 as SGHTA and CDR2 as FQGTGA. The germline V and J ends were trimmed by 5 bases and 2 bases, with 18 bases remaining between them.

Ten or more counts support this clonotype. The chain uses TRBV24-1 and TRBJ1-2; D is uncertain. Trimming left V 8 bases short and J 9 bases short, with 15 bases between. Per the germline V gene, CDR1 is KGHDR and CDR2 is SFDVKD. The CDR3 extends over 12 amino acids. The CDR3 nucleotides are TGTGCCACCACAGACACGGCGGGAAGCTACACCTTC. It translates to CATTDTAGSYTF.

This chain joins TRBV6-2 or TRBV6-3 and TRBJ1-2; D is undetermined. With 0 bases removed from V and 5 bases from J, the gap between germline ends came to 7 bases. Germline V gene sequence: CDR1 MNHEY, CDR2 SVGEGT. CDR3 size: 13 residues. The CDR3 spells CASSYSTEYGYTF. The CDR3 nucleotides read TGTGCCAGCAGTTACTCCACAGAGTATGGCTACACCTTC.

This clonotype has ten or more counts. This CDR3 is CSARLGDYEQYF. In DNA form, the CDR3 reads TGCAGTGCCCGCCTAGGCGACTACGAGCAGTACTTC. The chain joins TRBV20-1 to TRBJ2-7; no definite D call. The CDR3 sequence is 12 residues long. The V end lost 6 bases, the J end lost 3 bases, and 12 bases lay between the germline ends. Germline V gene data show CDR1 as DFQATT and CDR2 as SNEGSKA (reference sequence).

The J gene is TRBJ1-2, the V gene TRBV27; 12 bases agree with TRBD1. The CDR3 covers 14 residues. Losses at the gene ends were 5 bases for V and 7 bases for J; bases not matched to a gene: 5. Germline loops: CDR1 MNHEY, CDR2 SMNVEV (reference sequence). The chain's CDR3 is CASSRDRGLGGYTF. In nucleotides, the CDR3 is TGTGCCAGCAGTCGGGACAGGGGGCTAGGTGGCTACACCTTC.

The table lists this clonotype with many counts. The rearrangement joins TRBV4-2 to TRBJ2-2, with 7 positions matching TRBD1. The germline V gene has CDR1 LGHNA and CDR2 YNFKEQ. With V trimmed by 4 bases and J by 5 bases, 13 bases remained unmatched. The CDR3 is made up of 17 amino acids. CDR3 DNA sequence: TGTGCCAGCAGCCCTAATCGACAGGGAGTGCGGACCGGGGAGCTGTTTTTT. Its translation: CASSPNRQGVRTGELFF.

V and J are TRBV20-1 and TRBJ1-5, with D possibly matching TRBD1 (5 bases). CDR3 size: 14 residues. The V gene's germline CDR1 is DFQATT and CDR2 SNEGSKA (reference sequence). V was clipped by 6 bases and J by 2 bases, with 14 bases between them. CDR3 DNA: TGCAGTGCCTACCAGGGAGCAGGCAATCAGCCCCAGCATTTT. It encodes CSAYQGAGNQPQHF.

This clonotype was observed a handful of times. This chain uses TRBV12-3 or TRBV12-4 with TRBJ2-4; maybe TRBD1 (5 bases). Trimming removed 5 bases at V and 4 bases at J, with 21 bases between. The CDR3 loop spans 17 amino acids. The CDR3 region is CASSLNPQDFIKNIQYF. For the CDR3, the DNA is TGTGCCAGCAGTCTGAACCCACAGGATTTCATTAAAAACATTCAGTACTTC.

The sample holds many counts of this clonotype. The chain combines TRBV29-1 with TRBJ1-2; TRBD1 is a possible D gene (6 bases). This CDR3 spans 12 amino acids. Deletions cut 2 bases from V and 6 bases from J, with 10 bases between. Germline values: CDR1 SQVTM, CDR2 ANQGSEA. CDR3 sequence: CSVEMGANGYTF. The CDR3 nucleotides read TGCAGCGTTGAAATGGGGGCCAATGGCTACACCTTC.

V and J are TRBV11-2 and TRBJ1-2, with 11 nucleotides matching TRBD1. With V trimmed by 7 bases and J by 2 bases, 6 bases remained unmatched. Germline V CDR1 and CDR2: SGHAT, FQNNGV. The CDR3 has 15 residues. CDR3 sequence (DNA): TGTGCCAGCACTACCGGGACAGGGGGAAACTATGGCTACACCTTC. Its protein product is CASTTGTGGNYGYTF.

The V and J genes are TRBV11-2 and TRBJ2-3, with a possible D match to TRBD2 (6 bases). Between the trimmed V and J ends, which lost 8 bases and 2 bases, there was a span of 20 bases. Germline V gives CDR1 SGHAT, CDR2 FQNNGV. CDR3 length: 16 amino acids. CDR3 region: CASAGRLQALTDTQYF. CDR3 coding DNA: TGTGCCAGCGCGGGGCGACTCCAAGCCCTCACAGATACGCAGTATTTT. Using reference TRBV11-2 and TRBJ2-3 for the parts outside the CDR3, the full variable domain is EAGVAQSPRYKIIEKRQSVAFWCNPISGHATLYWYQQILGQGPKLLIQFQNNGVVDDSQLPKDRFSAERLKGVDSTLKIQPAKLEDSAVYLCASAGRLQALTDTQYFGPGTRLTVL.

This clonotype occurred a few times. The chain has TRBV18 and TRBJ2-5; D not certain. The CDR3 is 14 residues long. The germline V gene has CDR1 KGHSH and CDR2 LQKENI. V was pared by 2 bases and J by 4 bases, with 11 bases between. The CDR3 DNA follows: TGTGCCAGCTCACCAGAAGGTATTTCAGAGACCCAGTACTTC. It translates to CASSPEGISETQYF.

In this sample, this clonotype turned up many times. The genes are TRBV27 and TRBJ1-1, with D perhaps matching TRBD1 (5 bases). Germline assignment: CDR1 MNHEY and CDR2 SMNVEV (reference sequence). Trimming removed 1 base from V and 4 bases from J, with 10 bases in between. This CDR3 region has 14 residues. The CDR3 nucleotides read TGTGCCAGCAGTTTATTCGAAGGGGTCACTGAAGCTTTCTTT. Protein: CASSLFEGVTEAFF.

This clonotype was counted many times. The chain is built from TRBV11-1 and TRBJ2-7; 9 bases map to TRBD2. With V trimmed by 1 base and J by 4 bases, 11 bases remained unmatched. CDR3 length: 17 residues. In germline, CDR1 is SGHAT, CDR2 FQDESV (reference sequence). For the CDR3, the DNA is TGTGCCAGCAGCTTAGATCTGACTAGCGGATTTTTATACGAGCAGTACTTC. Translating gives CASSLDLTSGFLYEQYF.

This clonotype was recorded many times. V usage is TRBV11-2 and J usage is TRBJ2-5; 12 bases line up with TRBD1. This CDR3 comprises 17 residues. Germline V gives CDR1 SGHAT, CDR2 FQNNGV. J lost 7 bases, V lost 6 bases, and 15 bases had no gene match. The CDR3, as DNA: TGTGCCAGCAGACCCTCCCGGGACAGGGGGCAGAGGGGGACCCAGTACTTC. Its translation is CASRPSRDRGQRGTQYF.

This clonotype has ten or more counts. This sequence joins TRBV6-1 and TRBJ2-7; D possibly corresponds to TRBD1 (6 bases). This CDR3 region has 14 residues. Trimming removed 11 bases from V and 1 base from J, with 18 bases in between. Germline CDR1 and CDR2: MNHNS and SASEGT. DNA for the CDR3: TGTGCCTCCAACTGGGGGACATTATCCTACGAGCAGTACTTC. It encodes CASNWGTLSYEQYF.

This clonotype showed up many times. The rearrangement joins TRBV4-1 to TRBJ1-1; tentative D call: TRBD1 (5 bases). Germline V gives CDR1 MGHRA, CDR2 YSYEKL. V was clipped by 1 base and J by 2 bases, with 23 bases between them. This CDR3 is built from 19 residues. CDR3 sequence: CASSQVTSVSWGTNTEAFF. In nucleotides, the CDR3 is TGCGCCAGCAGCCAAGTGACGTCAGTATCTTGGGGGACCAACACTGAAGCTTTCTTT.

This rearrangement joins TRBV27 to TRBJ2-7; TRBD1 matches 11 bases. The CDR3 spans 12 residues. Germline V lookup: CDR1 MNHEY, CDR2 SMNVEV (reference sequence). The V and J ends lost 6 bases and 9 bases, in that order; junction bases with no gene match: 4. CDR3 residues: CASRDRGHVQYF. CDR3 bases: TGTGCCAGCAGGGACAGGGGGCACGTGCAGTACTTC.

A note on this clonotype: This clone may be a read error of a much larger clone one base away. The chain has TRBV2 and TRBJ2-2; tentative D call: TRBD2 (5 bases). The CDR3 contains 12 residues. In germline, CDR1 is SNHLY, CDR2 FYNNEI. CDR3 region: CASSRNTGELLF. The CDR3 DNA is TGTGCCAGCAGCAGGAACACCGGGGAGCTGTTGTTT.

The V call is TRBV29-1, the J call TRBJ1-1; D call uncertain. The CDR3 spans 14 residues. Germline-derived CDR1 and CDR2 are SQVTM and ANQGSEA. The V end lost 4 bases, the J end lost 0 bases, and 12 bases lay between the germline ends. CDR3 protein: CSVVAGSLNTEAFF. In DNA form, the CDR3 reads TGCAGCGTTGTGGCGGGCAGCTTGAACACTGAAGCTTTCTTT.

This clonotype was recorded many times. This chain joins TRBV2 and TRBJ1-2; TRBD1 matches 8 bases. V lost 4 bases and J lost 2; bases outside the gene matches: 6. This CDR3 is 15 amino acids long. The germline CDR1 and CDR2 sequences are SNHLY and FYNNEI. This chain's CDR3 is CASSVGTGINYGYTF. DNA for the CDR3: TGTGCCAGCAGTGTCGGGACAGGAATCAACTATGGCTACACCTTC.